This TCR beta chain was obtained from a study of blood T cell repertoires in COVID-19. Study as a whole: Donors in the United States, Italy and Spain gave samples during acute or convalescent COVID-19. Sources were T cells, B-cell-depleted T cells, or PBMCs; the material itself was cDNA or gDNA.

V was pared by 3 bases and J by 6 bases, with 8 bases of the junction left unmatched. The V gene's germline CDR1 is GTSNPN and CDR2 SVGIG (reference sequence). There are 14 residues in the CDR3. The assay was immunoSEQ multiplex PCR, and TCRdb's table has in-frame clones only and misses some. The data contain hundreds of thousands of clones, about 90% of them seen just once; the ten biggest clones take up more than 5%. This chain uses TRBV30 with TRBJ2-7, with TRBD1 matching 10 bases. The receptor comes from a woman aged 50 to 60 with COVID-19, enrolled during active disease. Sequencing was done on a sample of peripheral blood. The CDR3 spells CAWSLGQGFSEQYF. Written as DNA, the CDR3 is TGTGCCTGGAGCCTGGGACAGGGGTTCTCCGAGCAGTACTTC.